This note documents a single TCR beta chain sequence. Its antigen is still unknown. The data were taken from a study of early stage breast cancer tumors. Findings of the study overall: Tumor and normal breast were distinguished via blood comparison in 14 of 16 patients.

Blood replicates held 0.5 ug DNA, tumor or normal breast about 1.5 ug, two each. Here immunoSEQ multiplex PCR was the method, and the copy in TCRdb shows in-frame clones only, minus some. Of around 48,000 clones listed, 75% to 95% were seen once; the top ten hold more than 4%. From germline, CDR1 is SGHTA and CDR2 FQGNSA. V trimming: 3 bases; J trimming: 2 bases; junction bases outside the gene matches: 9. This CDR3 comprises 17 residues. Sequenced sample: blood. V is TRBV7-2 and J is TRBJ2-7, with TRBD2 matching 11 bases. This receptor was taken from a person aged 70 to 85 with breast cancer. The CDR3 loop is CASSFSSGGSPPYEQYF. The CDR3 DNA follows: TGTGCCAGCAGCTTTTCTAGCGGGGGGTCGCCCCCCTACGAGCAGTACTTC.